This T cell receptor beta chain was observed in a study of shared clonotypes between healthy human individuals (dated by TCRdb to the early 2020s). Looking at the study overall: The cohort included a few men and two women between 18 and 49 years of age. To increase sequencing depth and limit assay-specific biases, TCR repertoire library preparation and sequencing were carried out by different laboratories using diverse techniques. Each donor's leukapheresis produced roughly between roughly 0.85 and 9.5 billion PBMCs. To estimate repertoire size and how much clonotype sharing occurs between individuals, the study deeply sequenced the blood TCR repertoires of about five healthy adults. Per donor, three plates each were used for CD4 naive and CD4 memory, two for CD8 naive, and one for CD8 memory. General conclusions and limits of the study: Clonotypes shared by all four sorted-subset donors showed higher generation probabilities than non-shared clonotypes. Naive subsets generally had larger estimated clonotype richness than memory subsets. About 4.5% of naive CD4, 3% to 4% of naive CD8, 2% to 2.5% of memory CD4, and more than 0.35% of memory CD8 clonotypes were shared across several donors. Incomplete sequencing was indicated by rarefaction of sorted-subset datasets, despite the large sequencing depth. Sampling was restricted to blood, and TCR repertoires in tissue are likely to differ from TCR repertoires in blood. The genetic and exposure-history diversity represented was limited by the small number of donors. Based on pairwise subsampling, the degree of clonotype sharing among donors was expected to be affected by sequencing depth.

The germline V gene gives CDR1 as SGHTA and CDR2 as FQGNSA. The V and J ends are trimmed by 1 base and 9 bases, leaving 16 bases between them. From the cysteine up to the phenylalanine, the CDR3 has a length of 14 residues. Only the CDR3 portion is preserved as DNA: 42 bases, with reading frame beginning at the first base. Using the deep immunoSEQ assay, multiplex PCR amplified TCR CDR3 regions from genomic DNA. For each cell subset, the extracted genomic DNA was distributed evenly across all wells of several immunoSEQ 96-well plates, and each plate served as one replicate. For sorted subsets, around 0.2 ug genomic DNA, equal to some 30,000 T cell genomes, was loaded into each replicate PCR. Purified libraries were measured with a Qubit 3.0 fluorometer, size-checked on a Bioanalyzer 2100, and measured again with the KAPA Library Quantification kit. Every immunoSEQ 96-well plate was sequenced on a dedicated single-read 150-cycle Illumina NextSeq 550 flow cell. The study's own analysis went as follows. The immunoSEQ output contained only junctional sequences without quality scores, so filtering could not match that applied to full-length reads. Sequences were annotated with PyIR, a Python wrapper for IgBLAST v1.9, and V/J genes and CDR3 were assigned using IMGT germline references. Reads were filtered out if the reads had weak V/J assignments (E-value above 1e-6), no CDR3, stop codons, out-of-frame junctions, or ambiguous translated residues. V3J clonotypes were defined as sequences sharing an identical inferred V gene, J gene, and CDR3 amino acid sequence. Percentage overlap between repertoires was calculated by dividing the number of shared unique clonotypes by the size of the smaller repertoire. Richness of each repertoire was evaluated using RTK rarefaction, the Chao1 estimator, and Recon v2.1 estimates of unobserved clonotypes. For all TCRbeta clonotypes obtained by the gDNA method from several donors, generation probabilities were computed with OLGA. The table was pulled from immuneACCESS by TCRdb, which kept in-frame rearrangements only. Such tables lose some clones; where checked, under half of the loss comes from unresolved V genes, and the rest has no known cause. That table is the source of V, J and clone size, and D and trimming were worked out from the DNA. This sample lists some 2,400,000 clones; under 97% were detected once. The ten largest clonotypes hold approximately 0.13% of the sample.

Healthy HIV-negative adults with no recently reported acute infections or vaccinations were included as donors. Every donor was a Caucasian adult residing in Nashville, Tennessee, USA. CD4+ T cells were enriched by magnetic negative selection; naive cells were then positively selected on CD45RA, and the negative fraction formed the memory subset. Blood was obtained by leukapheresis, after which PBMCs were separated by Ficoll-Histopaque density gradient centrifugation and cryopreserved in liquid nitrogen vapor phase. Analytical flow cytometry was used to check the purity and quantity of every magnetically sorted T cell population. Each sorted fraction had its genomic DNA isolated and then quantified by UV absorbance on a Nanodrop 2000c. For this clone: The antigen it recognizes is unknown. No quality values exist for individual bases; no much larger clone is one base distant.

Sample: naive CD4+ T cells sorted from blood. The sample's cell subset or site label, decoded: CD45RA+ positively selected. The sequence is built from TRBV7-2 and TRBJ2-7, with no confidently assigned D gene. The clonotype was recovered from a young man in good health. The CDR3 protein sequence reads: CASSLGVERVRQYF. The DNA reads as follows: TGTGCCAGCAGCTTAGGGGTGGAGCGAGTTAGGCAGTACTTC.